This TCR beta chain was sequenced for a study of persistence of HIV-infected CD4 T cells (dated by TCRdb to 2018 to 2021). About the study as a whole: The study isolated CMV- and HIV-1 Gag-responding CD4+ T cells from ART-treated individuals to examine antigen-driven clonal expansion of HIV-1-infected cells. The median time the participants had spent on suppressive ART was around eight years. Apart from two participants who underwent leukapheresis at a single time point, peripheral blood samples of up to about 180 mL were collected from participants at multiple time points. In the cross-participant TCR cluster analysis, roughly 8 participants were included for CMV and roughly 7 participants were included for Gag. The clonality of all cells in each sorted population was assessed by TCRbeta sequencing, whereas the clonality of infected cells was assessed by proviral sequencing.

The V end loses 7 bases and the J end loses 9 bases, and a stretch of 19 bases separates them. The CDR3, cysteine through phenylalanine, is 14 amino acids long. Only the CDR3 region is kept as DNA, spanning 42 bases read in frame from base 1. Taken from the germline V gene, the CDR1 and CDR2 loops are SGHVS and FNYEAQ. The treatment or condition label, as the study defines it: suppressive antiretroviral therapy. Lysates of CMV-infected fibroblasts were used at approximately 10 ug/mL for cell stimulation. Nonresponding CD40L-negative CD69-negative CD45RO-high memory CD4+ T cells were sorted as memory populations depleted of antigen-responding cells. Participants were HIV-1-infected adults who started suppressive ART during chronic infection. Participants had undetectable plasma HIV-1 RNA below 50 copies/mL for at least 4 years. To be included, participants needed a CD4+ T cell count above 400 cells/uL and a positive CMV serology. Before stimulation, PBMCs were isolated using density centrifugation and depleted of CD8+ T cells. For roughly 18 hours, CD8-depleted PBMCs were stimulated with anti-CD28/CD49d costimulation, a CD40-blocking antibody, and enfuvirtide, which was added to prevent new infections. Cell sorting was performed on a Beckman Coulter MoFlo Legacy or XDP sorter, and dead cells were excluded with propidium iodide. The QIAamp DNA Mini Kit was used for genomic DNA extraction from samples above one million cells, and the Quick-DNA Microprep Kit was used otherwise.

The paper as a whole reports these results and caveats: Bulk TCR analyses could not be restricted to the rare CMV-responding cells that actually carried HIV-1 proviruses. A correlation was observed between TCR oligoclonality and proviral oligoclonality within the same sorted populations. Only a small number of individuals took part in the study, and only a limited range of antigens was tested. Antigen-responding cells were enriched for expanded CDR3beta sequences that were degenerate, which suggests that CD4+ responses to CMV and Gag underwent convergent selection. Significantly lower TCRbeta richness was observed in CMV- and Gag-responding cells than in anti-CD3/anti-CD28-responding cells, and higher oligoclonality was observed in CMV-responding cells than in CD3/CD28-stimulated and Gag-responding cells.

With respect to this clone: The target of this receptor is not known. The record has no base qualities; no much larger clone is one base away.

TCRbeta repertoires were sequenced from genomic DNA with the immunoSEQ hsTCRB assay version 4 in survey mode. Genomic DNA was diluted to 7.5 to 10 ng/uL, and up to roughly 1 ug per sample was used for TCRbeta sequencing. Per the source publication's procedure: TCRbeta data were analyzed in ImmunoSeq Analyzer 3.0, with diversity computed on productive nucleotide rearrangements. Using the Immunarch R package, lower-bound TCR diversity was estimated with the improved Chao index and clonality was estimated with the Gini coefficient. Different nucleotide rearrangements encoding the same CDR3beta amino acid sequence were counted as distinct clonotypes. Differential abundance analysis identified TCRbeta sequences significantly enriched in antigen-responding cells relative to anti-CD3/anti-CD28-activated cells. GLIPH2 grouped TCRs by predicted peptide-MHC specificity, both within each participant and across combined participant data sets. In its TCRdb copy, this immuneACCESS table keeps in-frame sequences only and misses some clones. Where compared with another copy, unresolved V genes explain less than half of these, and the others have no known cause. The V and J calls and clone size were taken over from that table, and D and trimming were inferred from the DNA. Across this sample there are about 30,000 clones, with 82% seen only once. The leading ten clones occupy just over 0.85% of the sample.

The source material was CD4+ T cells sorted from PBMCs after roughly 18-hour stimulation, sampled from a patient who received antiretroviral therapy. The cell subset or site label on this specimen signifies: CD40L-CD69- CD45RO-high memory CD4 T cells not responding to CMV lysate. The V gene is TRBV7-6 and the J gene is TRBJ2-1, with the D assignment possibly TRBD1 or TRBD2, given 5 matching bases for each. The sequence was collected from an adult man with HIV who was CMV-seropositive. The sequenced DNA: TGTGCCAGCACCTCAGGGACGCCCGCGAGTGAGCAGTTCTTC. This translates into CASTSGTPASEQFF.